Listed below are T cell receptor beta chains from one sample, sequenced in a study of blood T cell repertoires in COVID-19. Profiled with immunoSEQ multiplex PCR; TCRdb holds only in-frame clones, not every one. This table has approximately 500,000 clones, around 87% appearing once. Sample: PBMCs or T cells enriched from blood (not recorded which). These receptors were taken from a woman between 40 and 50 years old who had recovered from COVID-19. Both conserved end residues are part of each CDR3. The D gene is left open where the match is weak. Size values are once, few and many counts, or a class for expanded clones, and some rows have none.

abundance	v_gene	d_gene	j_gene	CDR3aa	CDR3nt
-	TRBV18	TRBD1	TRBJ1-1	CASSPGTGANTEAFF	TGTGCCAGCTCACCTGGGACAGGGGCGAACACTGAAGCTTTCTTT
-	TRBV18	-	TRBJ1-1	CASLGTEMNTEAFF	TGTGCCAGCTTGGGGACTGAAATGAACACTGAAGCTTTCTTT
-	TRBV5-1	-	TRBJ1-2	CASSGESQVSYGYTF	TGCGCCAGCAGCGGGGAATCACAGGTTTCCTATGGCTACACCTTC
-	TRBV24-1	TRBD1	TRBJ1-1	CATSDLDRGNTEAFF	TGTGCCACCAGTGATTTGGACAGGGGAAACACTGAAGCTTTCTTT
-	TRBV9	-	TRBJ1-2	CASSVAMSPNYGYTF	TGTGCCAGCAGCGTAGCGATGAGTCCTAACTATGGCTACACCTTC
once	TRBV10-2	TRBD1	TRBJ1-5	CASSESGQGAYQPQHF	TGCGCCAGCAGTGAGTCGGGACAGGGGGCATATCAGCCCCAGCATTTT
-	TRBV6-4	TRBD2	TRBJ2-3	CASKLAASTDTQYF	TGTGCCAGCAAGCTAGCGGCTAGCACAGATACGCAGTATTTT
-	TRBV7-8	TRBD1	TRBJ1-3	CASTTTGVRSDTIYF	TGTGCCAGCACCACGACAGGGGTCCGATCGGACACCATATATTTT
-	TRBV11-3	-	TRBJ2-7	CASSLEGAEQYF	TGTGCCAGCAGCTTAGAGGGGGCCGAGCAGTACTTC
-	TRBV7-9	-	TRBJ2-3	CASSLSLAHTDTQYF	TGTGCCAGCAGCTTAAGCCTAGCGCACACAGATACGCAGTATTTT
-	TRBV9	TRBD1	TRBJ2-5	CASSVSQGETQYF	TGTGCCAGCAGCGTATCACAGGGGGAGACCCAGTACTTC
-	TRBV5-5	TRBD1	TRBJ2-4	CASSWGQAKNIQYF	TGTGCCAGCAGCTGGGGACAGGCCAAAAACATTCAGTACTTC
-	TRBV18	TRBD1	TRBJ2-7	CASSPRPGTGGYEQYF	TGTGCCAGCTCACCTAGGCCCGGGACAGGGGGCTACGAGCAGTACTTC
-	TRBV5-6	-	TRBJ2-4	CASSLSLAKNIQYF	TGTGCCAGCAGCTTATCATTAGCCAAAAACATTCAGTACTTC
-	TRBV7-2	TRBD1	TRBJ1-2	CASSLDRGYGYTF	TGTGCCAGCAGCCTAGACAGGGGATATGGCTACACCTTC
once	TRBV19	-	TRBJ1-2	CATRSGAAQGYTF	TGTGCCACCCGGTCTGGGGCGGCCCAAGGCTACACCTTC
-	TRBV4-3	-	TRBJ2-7	CASSQETRSYEQYF	TGCGCCAGCAGCCAAGAAACTAGGTCCTACGAGCAGTACTTC